This T cell receptor beta chain was recorded in a study of beta chain features in type 1 diabetes. Study-level results: Type 1 diabetes patients had TCRB CDR3s that were shorter (moderately but significantly so) in all four CD4+ subsets.

The CDR3 covers 13 residues. The V end was cut by 1 base, the J end by 7 bases, with 8 bases between. The germline CDR1 and CDR2 sequences are SGHTA and FQGNSA. This clone was observed once. Antigen specificity is unknown. Since all of the isolated RNA was reverse transcribed, expressed TCRB transcripts were what got sequenced. Assay used: immunoSEQ multiplex PCR; TCRdb lists only in-frame clones, some missing. The data contain around 430,000 clones, about 30% of them singletons. Specimen: naive CD4+ T cells from blood. The sequence was collected from a man between 18 and 29 years old in good health. The rearrangement uses TRBV7-2 and TRBJ2-1; D is perhaps TRBD2 (5 bases). The CDR3 nucleotides read TGTGCCAGCAGCTTAGGAGGGAGAAATGAGCAGTTCTTC. Residues: CASSLGGRNEQFF.